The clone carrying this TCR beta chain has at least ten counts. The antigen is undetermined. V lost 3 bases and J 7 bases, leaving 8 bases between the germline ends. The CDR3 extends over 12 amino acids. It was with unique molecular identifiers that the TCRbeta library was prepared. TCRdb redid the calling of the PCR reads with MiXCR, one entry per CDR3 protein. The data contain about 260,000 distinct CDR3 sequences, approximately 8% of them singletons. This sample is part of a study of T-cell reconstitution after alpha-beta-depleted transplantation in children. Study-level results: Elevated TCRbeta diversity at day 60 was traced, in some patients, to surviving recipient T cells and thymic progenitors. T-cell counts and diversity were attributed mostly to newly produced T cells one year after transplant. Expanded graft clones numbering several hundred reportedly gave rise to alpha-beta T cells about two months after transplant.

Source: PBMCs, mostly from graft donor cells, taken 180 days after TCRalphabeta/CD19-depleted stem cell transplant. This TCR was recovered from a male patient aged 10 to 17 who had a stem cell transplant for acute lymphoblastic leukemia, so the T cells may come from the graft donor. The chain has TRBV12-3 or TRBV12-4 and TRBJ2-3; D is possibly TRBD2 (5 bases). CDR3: CASSFRLNTQYF. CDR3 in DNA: TGTGCCAGCAGTTTCCGACTAAATACGCAGTATTTT.